The 5 T cell receptor beta chains below were found in one sample sequenced in a study of CD8 T cells in ankylosing spondylitis. Study-wide results and limits: Typical of ankylosing spondylitis blood, it appeared, was a TCR beta motif of fewer than 10 highly homologous variants.

TCRdb reanalysed the 5' RACE reads using MiXCR and keeps one entry per CDR3 protein. The sample records fewer than 750,000 distinct CDR3 sequences, around 20% being singletons. These TCRs are of unknown antigen specificity. The sample was blood, either unsorted or a sorted T cell fraction (not recorded which). These receptors were taken from a male donor with ankylosing spondylitis.

A few counts support this clonotype. The chain carries TRBV5-1 and TRBJ2-3; D may be TRBD1 or TRBD2 (6 bases each). The CDR3 runs 15 residues. Germline V gives CDR1 SGHRS, CDR2 YFSETQ. V was pared by 0 bases and J by 2 bases, with 10 bases between. CDR3 sequence: CASSLEGGITDTQYF. The CDR3 DNA reads as TGCGCCAGCAGCTTGGAGGGGGGAATCACAGATACGCAGTATTTT.

The V call is TRBV7-2, the J call TRBJ2-7; D is possibly TRBD1 (6 bases). V was clipped by 5 bases and J by 2 bases, with 19 bases between them. CDR3 length: 16 amino acids. Germline V CDR1 and CDR2: SGHTA, FQGNSA. The CDR3 nucleotides read TGTGCCAGCAGCCAAGTATCTGGGGGCGGCCCCTACGAGCAGTACTTC. Translating gives CASSQVSGGGPYEQYF.

Only a few counts were recorded for this clonotype. This chain uses TRBV20-1 with TRBJ2-7, with 13 bases fitting TRBD2. The CDR3 loop spans 16 amino acids. The V segment lost 2 bases and the J segment 1 base; nucleotides outside the gene matches: 5. Looked up from germline, CDR1 is DFQATT and CDR2 is SNEGSKA (reference sequence). CDR3 protein: CSARRTSGSFSYEQYF. In DNA form, the CDR3 reads TGCAGTGCTAGACGGACTAGCGGGAGTTTTTCCTACGAGCAGTACTTC.

This chain links TRBV4-1 with TRBJ2-3; D is unclear. V lost 9 bases, J lost 6 bases, and 19 bases lay in between. CDR3 length: 14 amino acids. Germline CDR1 MGHRA, CDR2 YSYEKL. CDR3 residues: CASRTATPTDTQYF. The CDR3 DNA reads TGCGCCAGTAGGACGGCAACCCCGACGGATACGCAGTATTTT.

The table lists this clonotype with a few counts. J is TRBJ2-7 and V is TRBV29-1; D perhaps matches TRBD1 (7 bases). Trimming pared 6 bases from V and 2 bases from J, leaving 14 bases between. The CDR3 extends over 13 amino acids. From germline, CDR1 is SQVTM and CDR2 ANQGSEA. CDR3 protein: CSVRQGGTYEQYF. The CDR3 nucleotides read TGCAGCGTCCGACAGGGAGGAACCTACGAGCAGTACTTC.